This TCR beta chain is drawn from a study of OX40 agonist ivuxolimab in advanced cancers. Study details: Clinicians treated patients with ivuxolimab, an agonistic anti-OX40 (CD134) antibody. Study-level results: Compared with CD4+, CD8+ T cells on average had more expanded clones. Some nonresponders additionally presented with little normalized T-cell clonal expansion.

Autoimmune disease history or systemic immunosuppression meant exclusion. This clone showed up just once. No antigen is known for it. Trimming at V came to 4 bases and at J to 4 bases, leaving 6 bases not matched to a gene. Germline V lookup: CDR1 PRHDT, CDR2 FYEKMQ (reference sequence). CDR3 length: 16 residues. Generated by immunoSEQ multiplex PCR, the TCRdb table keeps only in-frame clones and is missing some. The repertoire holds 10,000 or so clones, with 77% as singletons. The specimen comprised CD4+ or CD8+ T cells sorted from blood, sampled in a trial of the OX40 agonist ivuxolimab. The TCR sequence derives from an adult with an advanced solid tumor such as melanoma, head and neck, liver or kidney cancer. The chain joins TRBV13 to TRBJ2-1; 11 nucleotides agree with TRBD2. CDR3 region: CASSWRLAGTYNEQFF. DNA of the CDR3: TGTGCCAGCAGCTGGAGACTAGCGGGGACATACAATGAGCAGTTCTTC.